This TCR beta chain was identified in a study of cytomegalovirus exposure and HLA in healthy donors. Findings and caveats of the study: Later analysis placed DRB1 highest and HLA-C lowest in TCR association rates, which differed by HLA locus. A later analysis reportedly found that, within productive TCRs, an Asian-associated ancestry cluster had fewer N-insertions than the mean observed across the roughly 670 donors. Exclusion applied to some V segments, including TRBV6-2 and TRBV6-3, as they were indistinguishable.

This PCR relied on a set of 60 Vbeta primers and 13 Jbeta primers. Clones were read by immunoSEQ multiplex PCR, and TCRdb kept only the in-frame ones, dropping some. The data hold about 130,000 clones, with around two thirds observed a single time. The CDR3 extends over 16 amino acids. V dropped 0 bases and J dropped 5 bases, with 14 bases sitting between them. Germline V gene data show CDR1 as SGHDN and CDR2 as FVKESK. With regard to this clone: Its antigen is still unknown.

The sample comprised PBMCs. The chain joins TRBV14 to TRBJ2-1; tentatively, D is TRBD1 (5 bases). This TCR came from a human donor in good health. The CDR3 loop reads CASSQDLAGSDNEQFF. Here the CDR3 DNA reads TGTGCCAGCAGCCAAGATTTGGCAGGGTCAGACAATGAGCAGTTCTTC. The full variable domain, completed using reference TRBV14 and TRBJ2-1, is EAGVTQFPSHSVIEKGQTVTLRCDPISGHDNLYWYRRVMGKEIKFLLHFVKESKQDESGMPNNRFLAERTGGTYSTLKVQPAELEDSGVYFCASSQDLAGSDNEQFFGPGTRLTVL.